This is a list of T cell receptor beta chains from one sample in a study of T-cell reconstitution after alpha-beta-depleted transplantation in children. TCRdb re-derived calls from the PCR reads in MiXCR, one entry per CDR3 protein. This table holds a few hundred thousand distinct CDR3 sequences, around 9.9% found once. The source was PBMCs, collected before TCRalphabeta/CD19-depleted stem cell transplant. The receptors stem from a child under two years old with acute myeloid leukemia, due to receive a stem cell transplant. Each CDR3 is given with its conserved first and last residue. Each record gives: J gene, clone size, V gene, D gene, CDR3 DNA, CDR3 protein. D genes are given only for firm matches. The size entry is marked missing in some rows and otherwise reads once, few, many or a size class.

J gene: TRBJ2-6; clone size: few; V gene: TRBV7-9; D gene: NA; CDR3 DNA: TGTGCCAGCAGCTTGATGGGCTCTGGGGCCAACGTCCTGACTTTC; CDR3 protein: CASSLMGSGANVLTF
J gene: TRBJ2-3; clone size: many; V gene: TRBV12-3/TRBV12-4; D gene: TRBD2; CDR3 DNA: TGTGCCAGCAACTCACTCCGGGGAGGGGGCACAGATACGCAGTATTTT; CDR3 protein: CASNSLRGGGTDTQYF
J gene: TRBJ2-5; clone size: few; V gene: TRBV11-1; D gene: NA; CDR3 DNA: TGTGCCAGCAGCGCGGACATACAAGAGACCCAGTACTTC; CDR3 protein: CASSADIQETQYF
J gene: TRBJ1-1; clone size: NA; V gene: TRBV7-2; D gene: NA; CDR3 DNA: TGTGCCAGCAGCTTACCCATGGGGGTAGGTAAAGCTTTCTTT; CDR3 protein: CASSLPMGVGKAFF
J gene: TRBJ2-1; clone size: few; V gene: TRBV5-1; D gene: NA; CDR3 DNA: TGCGCCAGCAGCTCAGGGGGGGGGGCAAATGAGCAGTTCTTC; CDR3 protein: CASSSGGGANEQFF
J gene: TRBJ1-5; clone size: many; V gene: TRBV7-2; D gene: TRBD1; CDR3 DNA: TGTGCCAGCAGCTCCACAGGGGATTATCAGCCCCAGCATTTT; CDR3 protein: CASSSTGDYQPQHF
J gene: TRBJ2-2; clone size: many; V gene: TRBV20-1; D gene: NA; CDR3 DNA: TGCAGTGCTAGAGCGCAGGGTGCGAACACCGGGGAGCTGTTTTTT; CDR3 protein: CSARAQGANTGELFF
J gene: TRBJ2-1; clone size: NA; V gene: TRBV5-1; D gene: TRBD2; CDR3 DNA: TGCGCCAGCAGCCCTGGACTAGCGGGGGATGAGCAGTTCTTC; CDR3 protein: CASSPGLAGDEQFF
J gene: TRBJ1-2; clone size: many; V gene: TRBV3-1; D gene: NA; CDR3 DNA: TGTGCCAGCAGCCGATCGACAGGATCGGGTGGCTACACCTTC; CDR3 protein: CASSRSTGSGGYTF
J gene: TRBJ1-6; clone size: NA; V gene: TRBV28; D gene: NA; CDR3 DNA: TGTGCCAGCAGTCCATTATGGGGGATAGGGGTCAGGGTAAATTCACCCCTCCACTTT; CDR3 protein: CASSPLWGIGVRVNSPLHF
J gene: TRBJ1-5; clone size: many; V gene: TRBV6-1; D gene: TRBD1; CDR3 DNA: TGTGCCAGCAGCAGGGGGCCTGGCAATCAGCCCCAGCATTTT; CDR3 protein: CASSRGPGNQPQHF
J gene: TRBJ2-5; clone size: many; V gene: TRBV19; D gene: TRBD2; CDR3 DNA: TGTGCCAGTAGTCCTCGGACTAGTGGCAGAGAGACCCAGTACTTC; CDR3 protein: CASSPRTSGRETQYF
J gene: TRBJ2-7; clone size: NA; V gene: TRBV5-1; D gene: NA; CDR3 DNA: TGCGCCAGCAGCCCGGTCGTGCGATCTTACGAGCAGTACTTC; CDR3 protein: CASSPVVRSYEQYF
J gene: TRBJ2-7; clone size: many; V gene: TRBV9; D gene: NA; CDR3 DNA: TGTGCCAGCAGCGTAGCATTCCCAGCCAGTCCCTACGAGCAGTACTTC; CDR3 protein: CASSVAFPASPYEQYF
J gene: TRBJ2-2; clone size: many; V gene: TRBV14; D gene: NA; CDR3 DNA: TGTGCCAGCAGCCAATTTTTAACCGGGGAGCTGTTTTTT; CDR3 protein: CASSQFLTGELFF
J gene: TRBJ1-1; clone size: many; V gene: TRBV6-1; D gene: NA; CDR3 DNA: TGTGCCAGCAGTGCAGCCGTACTTGCCACTGAAGCTTTCTTT; CDR3 protein: CASSAAVLATEAFF
J gene: TRBJ2-3; clone size: NA; V gene: TRBV3-1; D gene: NA; CDR3 DNA: TGTGCCAGCAGCCGCACGCTCCGGACAGATACGCAGTATTTT; CDR3 protein: CASSRTLRTDTQYF
J gene: TRBJ2-2; clone size: NA; V gene: TRBV7-9; D gene: NA; CDR3 DNA: TGTGCCAGCAGCGTAGGAGGGACAGGGGAGCTGTTTTTT; CDR3 protein: CASSVGGTGELFF
J gene: TRBJ2-4; clone size: many; V gene: TRBV12-3/TRBV12-4; D gene: TRBD1; CDR3 DNA: TGTGCCAGCAGTTGGACAGGGGGCGCCAAAAACATTCAGTACTTC; CDR3 protein: CASSWTGGAKNIQYF
J gene: TRBJ2-7; clone size: many; V gene: TRBV29-1; D gene: TRBD2; CDR3 DNA: TGCAGCGTCGGACTAGCGGGGACCTTTAGCTCCTACGAGCAGTACTTC; CDR3 protein: CSVGLAGTFSSYEQYF
J gene: TRBJ1-5; clone size: many; V gene: TRBV5-1; D gene: NA; CDR3 DNA: TGCGCCAGCAGCTTGGACCCAGGTCAGCCCCAGCATTTT; CDR3 protein: CASSLDPGQPQHF
J gene: TRBJ1-1; clone size: many; V gene: TRBV27; D gene: NA; CDR3 DNA: TGTGCCAGCAGTTTTAGAGCCGGGTATGAAGCTTTCTTT; CDR3 protein: CASSFRAGYEAFF
J gene: TRBJ2-2; clone size: NA; V gene: TRBV20-1; D gene: NA; CDR3 DNA: TGCAGTGCGAAGGACAAGCCTAACACCGGGGAGCTGTTTTTT; CDR3 protein: CSAKDKPNTGELFF
J gene: TRBJ2-2; clone size: NA; V gene: TRBV6-1; D gene: TRBD2; CDR3 DNA: TGTGCCAGCAAAAAGGGGCTAGCGGCAAACACCGGGGAGCTGTTTTTT; CDR3 protein: CASKKGLAANTGELFF
J gene: TRBJ2-5; clone size: many; V gene: TRBV21-1; D gene: NA; CDR3 DNA: TGTGCCAGCAGCAATAGACAAGAGACCCAGTACTTC; CDR3 protein: CASSNRQETQYF
J gene: TRBJ2-2; clone size: many; V gene: TRBV12-3/TRBV12-4; D gene: TRBD2; CDR3 DNA: TGTGCCAGCAAAACTAGCGGGGGGGCCGGCGGGGAGCTGTTTTTT; CDR3 protein: CASKTSGGAGGELFF
J gene: TRBJ2-3; clone size: many; V gene: TRBV29-1; D gene: NA; CDR3 DNA: TGCAGCGTTGCCGGGTTTGGGGGGTGGGATACGCAGTATTTT; CDR3 protein: CSVAGFGGWDTQYF
J gene: TRBJ2-7; clone size: few; V gene: TRBV7-2; D gene: NA; CDR3 DNA: TGTGCCAGCAGCTTAGAGGTTCTAGCTGCCTACGAGCAGTACTTC; CDR3 protein: CASSLEVLAAYEQYF
J gene: TRBJ2-7; clone size: few; V gene: TRBV5-1; D gene: NA; CDR3 DNA: TGCGCCAGCAGCTTGATTTGGGGAGGGGGCTACGAGCAGTACTTC; CDR3 protein: CASSLIWGGGYEQYF
J gene: TRBJ2-6; clone size: NA; V gene: TRBV10-3; D gene: TRBD1; CDR3 DNA: TGTGCCATCAGTGAGTCGGGGACAGCTGGGGCTAACATCCTGACTTTC; CDR3 protein: CAISESGTAGANILTF
J gene: TRBJ2-3; clone size: few; V gene: TRBV18; D gene: NA; CDR3 DNA: TGTGCCAGCTTGCCGGGACTCCCGAAGGATACGCAGTATTTT; CDR3 protein: CASLPGLPKDTQYF
J gene: TRBJ2-3; clone size: few; V gene: TRBV6-2/TRBV6-3; D gene: TRBD2; CDR3 DNA: TGTGCCAGCAGTTCCGGACTAGCGGGGGAGCCCTATACAGATACGCAGTATTTT; CDR3 protein: CASSSGLAGEPYTDTQYF
J gene: TRBJ1-1; clone size: many; V gene: TRBV2; D gene: NA; CDR3 DNA: TGTGCCAGACAGGGAATGAACACTGAAGCTTTCTTT; CDR3 protein: CARQGMNTEAFF